Below, 3 T cell receptor beta chains from the same sample are listed, as sequenced in a study of cytomegalovirus exposure and HLA in healthy donors. 13 Jbeta primers and 60 Vbeta primers were used for the PCR. Using immunoSEQ multiplex PCR, the repertoire was profiled, and TCRdb retains in-frame clones only, with some absent. The repertoire holds some 140,000 clones, roughly four fifths seen once, with around 1.4% in the top ten. Sequencing used PBMCs. All receptors come from a woman between 40 and 50 years old in good health and CMV-seronegative.

This clone was seen a handful of times. This chain connects TRBV5-4 to TRBJ2-7, with D unresolved. Trimming pared 0 bases from V and 3 bases from J, leaving 10 bases between. Per germline, CDR1 SGHNT and CDR2 YYREEE (reference sequence). The CDR3 runs 14 residues. DNA of the CDR3: TGTGCCAGCAGCTTGGCCGAGGCCAACTACGAGCAGTACTTC. As protein: CASSLAEANYEQYF. Variable domain in full (rest from reference TRBV5-4 and TRBJ2-7): ETGVTQSPTHLIKTRGQQVTLRCSSQSGHNTVSWYQQALGQGPQFIFQYYREEENGRGNFPPRFSGLQFPNYSSELNVNALELDDSALYLCASSLAEANYEQYFGPGTRLTVT.

The CDR3 bases are TGTGCCAGCAGCTCCGGGATGGGGAGCTACGAGCAGTACTTC. This sequence encodes CASSSGMGSYEQYF. The J gene is TRBJ2-7, the V gene TRBV7-9; D perhaps matches TRBD2 (5 bases). The germline gives CDR1 SEHNR, CDR2 FQNEAQ (reference sequence). Trimming pared 4 bases from V and 3 bases from J, leaving 13 bases between. This CDR3 is 14 amino acids long.

V usage is TRBV7-9 and J usage is TRBJ2-3, with D tentatively TRBD1 (5 bases). The germline V gene has CDR1 SEHNR and CDR2 FQNEAQ (reference sequence). The V end lost 2 bases, the J end lost 5 bases, and 5 bases lay between the germline ends. The CDR3 sequence is 12 residues long. This CDR3 reads CASSLQGDTQYF. CDR3 DNA sequence: TGTGCCAGCAGCTTACAGGGAGATACGCAGTATTTT.